The 3 T cell receptor beta chains listed next were all sequenced from one sample in a study of blood T cell repertoires in COVID-19. Clones were sequenced by immunoSEQ multiplex PCR, and TCRdb holds only the in-frame ones, with some missing. The profile shows about 120,000 clones, roughly four fifths of them singletons. Sequencing used peripheral blood. These receptor sequences come from a man between 45 and 60 years old with acute or convalescent COVID-19.

The chain links TRBV6-1 to TRBJ2-6; D is unclear. Germline V gives CDR1 MNHNS, CDR2 SASEGT. The CDR3 length is 15 residues. V shed 4 bases and J shed 1 base, with 8 bases lying between them. CDR3 region: CASSGAPSGANVLTF. The CDR3 DNA reads as TGTGCCAGCAGTGGAGCTCCGTCTGGGGCCAACGTCCTGACTTTC.

The J gene is TRBJ2-1, the V gene TRBV28; 8 positions agree with TRBD2. This CDR3 region has 15 residues. In germline, CDR1 is MDHEN, CDR2 SYDVKM. Trimming removed 5 bases from V and 5 bases from J; junction bases left unmatched: 8. The CDR3 sequence is CASSPPGLVNNEQFF. The CDR3 coding sequence is TGTGCCAGCAGTCCACCGGGACTAGTTAACAATGAGCAGTTCTTC.

This clone was found once. The chain combines TRBV12-3 or TRBV12-4 with TRBJ1-1; 7 bases fit TRBD1. Losses at the gene ends were 6 bases for V and 6 bases for J; bases not matched to a gene: 7. The CDR3 spans 13 residues. The CDR3 sequence: CASSRGVHSEAFF. CDR3 nucleotides: TGTGCCAGCAGCAGGGGGGTTCACTCTGAAGCTTTCTTT.